This T cell receptor (beta chain) was documented in a study of cytomegalovirus exposure and HLA in healthy donors. In the study overall: A previous analysis identified around 120 million unique TCR beta sequences derived from around 200 million T cells. The study's findings and limits: Researchers reportedly found TCR beta sequences accurately predicted most subjects' HLA-A and HLA-B alleles. Further analysis was carried out later, and it showed several of the most significant clusters appearing linked to common viral pathogens. It was only CMV serostatus that was available as immune exposure information.

Concerning this clone: What it binds is unknown.

CDR3 length equals 18 residues. The junction had 13 bases not matched to a gene; V was cut back by 5 bases and J by 4 bases. Germline CDR1 is SEHNR and CDR2 is FQNEAQ (reference sequence). The PCR used 60 Vbeta and 13 Jbeta primers. TCRdb keeps only in-frame clones here, not all; method: immunoSEQ multiplex PCR. The data show about 140,000 clones, just under 80% seen once. The receptor was isolated from a man under 40 in good health. Sequenced: PBMCs. The rearrangement uses TRBV7-9 and TRBJ2-2, with 10 bases lining up with TRBD2. The CDR3, as DNA: TGTGCCAGCAGCCCCCGAGGGCTAGCGGGAGCGGCCACCGGGGAGCTGTTTTTT. Translating gives CASSPRGLAGAATGELFF.